This entry lists 11 T cell receptor beta chains sequenced from one sample in a study of blood T cell repertoires in COVID-19. Some clones are missing from TCRdb's copy, which holds only in-frame ones; the method was immunoSEQ multiplex PCR. The sample holds 270,000 or so clones, roughly 90% seen once. Sequencing was done on a sample of peripheral blood. The receptors stem from a woman in her thirties with COVID-19, enrolled during active disease.

This clone appeared once. The CDR3 loop is CASSGGQFSSYEQYF. The CDR3 bases are TGTGCCAGCAGTGGGGGACAGTTCAGCTCCTACGAGCAGTACTTC. The chain employs TRBV2 and TRBJ2-7, with TRBD1 matching over 7 bases. The length of the CDR3 is 15 residues. After removal of 4 bases from V and 0 bases from J, the junction contained 6 bases not matched to a gene. Germline-derived CDR1 and CDR2 are SNHLY and FYNNEI.

The V gene is TRBV10-3, the J gene TRBJ2-1; the match to TRBD2 covers 10 bases. The germline V gene encodes CDR1 ENHRY and CDR2 SYGVKD. Unmatched junction bases numbered 3, after V lost 7 bases and J lost 0 bases. The CDR3 is 15 residues long. The CDR3 spells CAITSGGVSYNEQFF. CDR3 coding DNA: TGTGCCATCACTAGCGGGGGTGTCTCCTACAATGAGCAGTTCTTC.

The gene calls are TRBV19 and TRBJ2-1; weak D call: TRBD1 (5 bases). Germline V CDR1 and CDR2: LNHDA, SQIVND (reference sequence). Trimming removed 4 bases from V and 7 bases from J, with 14 bases in between. The CDR3 covers 14 residues. The CDR3 region is CASSTLTDQNEQFF. CDR3 sequence (DNA): TGTGCCAGTAGTACATTGACAGATCAGAATGAGCAGTTCTTC.

The genes are TRBV19 and TRBJ2-7; D remains ambiguous. The CDR3 is 15 amino acids. Germline V gene data show CDR1 as LNHDA and CDR2 as SQIVND (reference sequence). V lost 1 base to trimming and J lost 0 bases, with 10 bases between them. CDR3: CASSIVADHSYEQYF. The CDR3 nucleotides are TGTGCCAGTAGTATAGTGGCAGATCACTCCTACGAGCAGTACTTC.

The rearrangement links TRBV5-6 to TRBJ2-3, with D uncertain. CDR3 length: 17 residues. CDR1 and CDR2 (germline): SGHDT, YYEEEE. V lost 6 bases and J 4 bases, leaving 24 bases between the germline ends. The DNA of the CDR3 is TGTGCCAGCACCTCTCCCCGGAGAGGCCGTGGTGCAGATACGCAGTATTTT. Translation gives CASTSPRRGRGADTQYF.

This chain joins TRBV28 and TRBJ1-1; TRBD1 aligns across 12 bases. The germline V gene encodes CDR1 MDHEN and CDR2 SYDVKM. The ends lost 6 bases at V and 4 bases at J; junction bases unmatched: 6. This CDR3 comprises 15 residues. The CDR3 DNA reads as TGTGCCAGCAGGATTCTGGGACAGGGGGCCACTGAAGCTTTCTTT. This translates into CASRILGQGATEAFF. The variable domain in full, with the rest retrieved from reference TRBV28 and TRBJ1-1, is DVKVTQSSRYLVKRTGEKVFLECVQDMDHENMFWYRQDPGLGLRLIYFSYDVKMKEKGDIPEGYSVSREKKERFSLILESASTNQTSMYLCASRILGQGATEAFFGQGTRLTVV.

The chain uses TRBV28 and TRBJ1-1; no definite D call. V was trimmed by 5 bases and J by 7 bases, leaving 11 bases between them. Germline V lookup: CDR1 MDHEN, CDR2 SYDVKM. The CDR3 has 12 amino acids. The CDR3 coding sequence is TGTGCCAGCAGTCGCCCGGTCCTTGAAGCTTTCTTT. Protein product: CASSRPVLEAFF.

The V call is TRBV19, the J call TRBJ1-2; no clear D gene. Between the trimmed V and J ends, which lost 5 bases and 4 bases, there was a span of 11 bases. This CDR3 has 13 residues. The germline V gene encodes CDR1 LNHDA and CDR2 SQIVND (reference sequence). CDR3 protein: CASSPRSGYGYTF. The CDR3 DNA reads TGTGCCAGTAGTCCACGTTCGGGCTATGGCTACACCTTC.

The chain recombines TRBV7-9 with TRBJ2-7, with TRBD2 matching 9 bases. Trimming removed 5 bases from V and 3 bases from J; junction bases left unmatched: 8. This CDR3 has 15 amino acids. The V gene's germline CDR1 is SEHNR and CDR2 FQNEAQ (reference sequence). CDR3 DNA: TGTGCCAGCAGCCACGCGGGGGGGAATCGCTACGAGCAGTACTTC. This sequence encodes CASSHAGGNRYEQYF. The entire variable domain, with the rest obtained from reference TRBV7-9 and TRBJ2-7, is as follows: DTGVSQNPRHKITKRGQNVTFRCDPISEHNRLYWYRQTLGQGPEFLTYFQNEAQLEKSRLLSDRFSAERPKGSFSTLEIQRTEQGDSAMYLCASSHAGGNRYEQYFGPGTRLTVT.

The V call is TRBV3-1 (or the pseudogene TRBV3-2), the J call TRBJ2-3; possibly TRBD2 for D (7 bases). The CDR3 spans 12 residues. Germline values: CDR1 LGHDT, CDR2 YNNKEL (reference sequence). Trimming left V 3 bases short and J 10 bases short, with 11 bases between. The CDR3 reads CASSHGGLAQYF. The CDR3 DNA follows: TGTGCCAGCAGCCACGGGGGGCTTGCGCAGTATTTT.

The chain recombines TRBV25-1 with TRBJ1-2, with 10 bases that match TRBD1. The CDR3 contains 16 residues. Trimming took 6 bases from V and 5 from J; bases not matched to a gene: 12. Germline lookup yields CDR1 MGHDK and CDR2 SYGVNS. The CDR3 loop reads CASRGLPGQGPYGYTF. DNA for the CDR3: TGTGCCAGCAGGGGACTACCGGGACAGGGGCCTTATGGCTACACCTTC.